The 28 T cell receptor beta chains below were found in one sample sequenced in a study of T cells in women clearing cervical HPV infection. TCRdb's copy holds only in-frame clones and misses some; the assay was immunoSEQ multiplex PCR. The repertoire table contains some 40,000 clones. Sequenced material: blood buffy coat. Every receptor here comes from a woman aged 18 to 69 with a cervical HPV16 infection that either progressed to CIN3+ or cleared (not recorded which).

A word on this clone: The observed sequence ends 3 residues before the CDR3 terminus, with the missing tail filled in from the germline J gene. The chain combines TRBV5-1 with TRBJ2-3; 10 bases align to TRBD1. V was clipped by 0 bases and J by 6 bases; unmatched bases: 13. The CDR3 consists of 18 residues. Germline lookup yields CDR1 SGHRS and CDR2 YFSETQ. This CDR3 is CASSLVGDRGGSRDTQYF. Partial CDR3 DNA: TGCGCCAGCAGCTTGGTTGGGGACAGGGGAGGGAGTCGTGATACG.

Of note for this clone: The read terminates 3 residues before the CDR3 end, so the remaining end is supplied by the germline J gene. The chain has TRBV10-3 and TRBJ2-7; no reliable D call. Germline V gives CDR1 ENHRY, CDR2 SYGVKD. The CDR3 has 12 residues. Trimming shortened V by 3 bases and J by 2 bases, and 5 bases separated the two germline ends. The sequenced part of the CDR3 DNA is TGTGCCATCAGTGACGAGGCCTACGAG. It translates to CAISDEAYE. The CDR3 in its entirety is CAISDEAYEQYF.

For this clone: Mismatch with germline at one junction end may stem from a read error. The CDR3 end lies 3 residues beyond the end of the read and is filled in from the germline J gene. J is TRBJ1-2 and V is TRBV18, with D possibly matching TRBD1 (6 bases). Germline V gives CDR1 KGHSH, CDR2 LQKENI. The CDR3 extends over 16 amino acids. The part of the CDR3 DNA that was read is TGTGCCAGCTCACTTTCAGGGGCGCGGGTTAACGATGGC. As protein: CASSLSGARVNDG. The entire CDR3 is CASSLSGARVNDGYTF.

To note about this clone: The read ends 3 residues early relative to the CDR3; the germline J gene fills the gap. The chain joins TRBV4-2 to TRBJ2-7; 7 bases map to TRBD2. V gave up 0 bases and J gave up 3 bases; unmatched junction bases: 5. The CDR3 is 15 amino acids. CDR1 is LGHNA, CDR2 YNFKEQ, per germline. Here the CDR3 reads CASSQDLAEIYEQYF. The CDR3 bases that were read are TGTGCCAGCAGCCAAGATCTAGCGGAGATCTACGAG.

CDR3 protein: CASSPDRDYGQYF. CDR3 DNA (partial): TGTGCCAGCTCACCGGACAGGGACTATGGT. This sequence joins TRBV18 and TRBJ2-4; a weak D match, TRBD1 (8 bases). The CDR3 end is not reached by the read, which stops 3 residues before it; the germline J gene fills it in. CDR1 KGHSH and CDR2 LQKENI come from the germline V gene. The CDR3 extends over 13 amino acids.

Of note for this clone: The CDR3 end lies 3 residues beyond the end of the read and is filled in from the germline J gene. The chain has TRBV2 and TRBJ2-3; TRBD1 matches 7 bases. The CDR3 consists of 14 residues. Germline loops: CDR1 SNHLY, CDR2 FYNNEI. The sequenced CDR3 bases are TGTGCCGGGGACAGTTCGCCGGTACAAGAGACG. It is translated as CAGDSSPVQET. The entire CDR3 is CAGDSSPVQETQYF.

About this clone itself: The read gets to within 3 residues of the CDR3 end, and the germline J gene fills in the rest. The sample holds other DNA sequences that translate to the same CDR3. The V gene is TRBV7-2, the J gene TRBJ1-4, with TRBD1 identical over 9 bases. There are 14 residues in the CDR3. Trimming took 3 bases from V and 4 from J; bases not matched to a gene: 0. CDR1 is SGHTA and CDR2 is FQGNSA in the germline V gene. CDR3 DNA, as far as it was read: TGTGCCAGCAGCTTGACAGGGGGTAATGAAAAA. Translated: CASSLTGGNEK. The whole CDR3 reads CASSLTGGNEKLFF.

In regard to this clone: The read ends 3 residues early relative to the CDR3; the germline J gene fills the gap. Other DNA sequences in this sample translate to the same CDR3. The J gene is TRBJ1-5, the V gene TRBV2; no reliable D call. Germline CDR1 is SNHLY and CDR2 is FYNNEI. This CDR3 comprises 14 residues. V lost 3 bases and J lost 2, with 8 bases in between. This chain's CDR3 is CASSDRLGNQPQHF. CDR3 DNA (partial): TGTGCCAGCAGTGACAGATTGGGCAATCAGCCC.

The chain's CDR3 is CASSGSGLAGGRSYEQYF. The part of the CDR3 DNA that was read is TGTGCCAGCAGCGGGTCGGGACTAGCGGGGGGCCGCTCCTACGAG. This chain links TRBV2 with TRBJ2-7, with TRBD2 matching 15 bases. From the germline J gene comes the end of the CDR3, since the read stops 3 residues before it. Germline CDR1 and CDR2: SNHLY and FYNNEI. This CDR3 has 18 amino acids. Trimming at V came to 6 bases and at J to 0 bases, leaving 9 bases not matched to a gene.

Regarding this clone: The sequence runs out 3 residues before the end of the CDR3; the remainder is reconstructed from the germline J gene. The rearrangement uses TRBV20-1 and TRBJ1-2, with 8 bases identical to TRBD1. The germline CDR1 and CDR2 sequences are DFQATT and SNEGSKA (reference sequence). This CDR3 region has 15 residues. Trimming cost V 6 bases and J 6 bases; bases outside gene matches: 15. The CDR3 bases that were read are TGCAGTGCAACCCCCGGGACAGGACTATCTCATGGC. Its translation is CSATPGTGLSHG. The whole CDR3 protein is CSATPGTGLSHGYTF.

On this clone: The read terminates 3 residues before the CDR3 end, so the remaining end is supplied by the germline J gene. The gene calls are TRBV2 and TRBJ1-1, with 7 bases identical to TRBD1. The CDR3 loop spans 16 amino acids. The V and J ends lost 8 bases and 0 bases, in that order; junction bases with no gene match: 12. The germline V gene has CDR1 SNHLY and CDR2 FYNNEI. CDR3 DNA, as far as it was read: TGTGCCAGCGGGGAGACAGGGCTGGGAATGAACACTGAA. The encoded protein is CASGETGLGMNTE. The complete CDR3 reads CASGETGLGMNTEAFF.

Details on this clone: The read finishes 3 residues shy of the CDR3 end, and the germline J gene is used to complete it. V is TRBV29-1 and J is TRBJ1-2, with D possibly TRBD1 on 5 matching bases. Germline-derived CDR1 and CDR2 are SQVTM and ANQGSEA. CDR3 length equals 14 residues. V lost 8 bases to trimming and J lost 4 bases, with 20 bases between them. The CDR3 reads CSFQDMPNTYGYTF. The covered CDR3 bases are TGCAGCTTCCAGGACATGCCCAATACCTATGGC.

The CDR3 DNA, read in part, is TGTGCCAGTAGCGACCTAGCGGGAGGAAATTCCTACAATGAG. It encodes CASSDLAGGNSYNE. The CDR3 in full is CASSDLAGGNSYNEQFF. This rearrangement joins TRBV19 to TRBJ2-1, with 11 nucleotides matching TRBD2. The DNA ends 3 residues before the CDR3 does, and the rest of the CDR3 is filled in from the germline J gene. Trimming removed 6 bases from V and 1 base from J; junction bases left unmatched: 8. The length of the CDR3 is 17 residues. CDR1 is LNHDA, CDR2 SQIVND, per germline (reference sequence).

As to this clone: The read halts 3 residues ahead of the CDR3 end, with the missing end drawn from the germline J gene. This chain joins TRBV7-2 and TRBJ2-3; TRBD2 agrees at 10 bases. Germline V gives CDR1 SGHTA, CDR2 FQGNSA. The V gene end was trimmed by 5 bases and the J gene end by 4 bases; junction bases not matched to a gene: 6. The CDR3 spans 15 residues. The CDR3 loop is CASSPEGLAPDTQYF. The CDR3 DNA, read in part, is TGTGCCAGCAGCCCAGAGGGACTAGCGCCAGATACG.

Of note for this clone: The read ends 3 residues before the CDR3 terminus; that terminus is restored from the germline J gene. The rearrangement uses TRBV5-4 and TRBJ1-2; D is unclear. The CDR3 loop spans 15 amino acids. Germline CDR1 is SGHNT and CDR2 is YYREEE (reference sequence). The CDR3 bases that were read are TGTGCCAGCAGCCCCTGGGCAGGCTCCTACAATGAC. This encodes CASSPWAGSYND. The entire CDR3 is CASSPWAGSYNDYTF. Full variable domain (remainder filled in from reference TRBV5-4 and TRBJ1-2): ETGVTQSPTHLIKTRGQQVTLRCSSQSGHNTVSWYQQALGQGPQFIFQYYREEENGRGNFPPRFSGLQFPNYSSELNVNALELDDSALYLCASSPWAGSYNDYTFGSGTRLTVV.

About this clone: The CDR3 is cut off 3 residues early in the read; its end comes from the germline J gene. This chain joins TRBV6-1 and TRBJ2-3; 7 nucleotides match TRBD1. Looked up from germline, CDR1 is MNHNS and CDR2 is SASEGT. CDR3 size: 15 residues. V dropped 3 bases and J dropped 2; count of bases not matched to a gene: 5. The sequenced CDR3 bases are TGTGCCAGCAGTGACCGGGACAGTTACACAGATACG. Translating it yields CASSDRDSYTDT. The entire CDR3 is CASSDRDSYTDTQYF.

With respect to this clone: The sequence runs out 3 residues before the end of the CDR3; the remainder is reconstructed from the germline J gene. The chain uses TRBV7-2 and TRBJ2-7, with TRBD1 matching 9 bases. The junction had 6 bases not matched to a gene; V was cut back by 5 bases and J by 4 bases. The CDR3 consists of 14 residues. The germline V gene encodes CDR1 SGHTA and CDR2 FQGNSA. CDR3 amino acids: CASSVVGQGYEQYF. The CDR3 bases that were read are TGTGCCAGCAGCGTGGTGGGACAGGGTTACGAG.

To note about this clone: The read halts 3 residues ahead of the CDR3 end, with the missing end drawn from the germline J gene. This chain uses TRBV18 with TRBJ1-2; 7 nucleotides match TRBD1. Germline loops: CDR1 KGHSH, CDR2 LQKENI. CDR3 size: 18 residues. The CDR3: CASSPSLLRQGKEGGYTF. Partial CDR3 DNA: TGTGCCAGCTCACCATCCCTTCTACGACAGGGTAAGGAAGGGGGC.

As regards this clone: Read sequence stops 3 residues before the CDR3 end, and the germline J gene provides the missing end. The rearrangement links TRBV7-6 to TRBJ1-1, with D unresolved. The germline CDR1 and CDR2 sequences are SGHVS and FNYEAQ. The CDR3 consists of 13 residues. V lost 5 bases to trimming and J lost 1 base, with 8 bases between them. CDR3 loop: CASSRDTNTEAFF. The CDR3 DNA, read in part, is TGTGCCAGCAGCCGCGACACGAACACTGAA. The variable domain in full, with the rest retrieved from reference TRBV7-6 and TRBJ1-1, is GAGVSQSPRYKVTKRGQDVALRCDPISGHVSLYWYRQALGQGPEFLTYFNYEAQQDKSGLPNDRFSAERPEGSISTLTIQRTEQRDSAMYRCASSRDTNTEAFFGQGTRLTVV.

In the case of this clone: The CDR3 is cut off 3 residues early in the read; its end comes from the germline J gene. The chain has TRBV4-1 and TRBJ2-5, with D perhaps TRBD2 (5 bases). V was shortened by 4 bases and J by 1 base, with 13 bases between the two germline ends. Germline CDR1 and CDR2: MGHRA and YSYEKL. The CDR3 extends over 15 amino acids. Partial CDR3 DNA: TGCGCCAGCAGCCCCGGGGTGACCTCCCAAGAGACC. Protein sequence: CASSPGVTSQET. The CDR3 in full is CASSPGVTSQETQYF.

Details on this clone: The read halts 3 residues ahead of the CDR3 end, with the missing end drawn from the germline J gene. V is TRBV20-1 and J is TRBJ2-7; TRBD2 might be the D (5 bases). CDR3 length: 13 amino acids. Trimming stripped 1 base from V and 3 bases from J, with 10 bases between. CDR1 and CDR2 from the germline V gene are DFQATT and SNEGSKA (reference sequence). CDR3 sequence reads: CSARGETNYEQYF. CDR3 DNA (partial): TGCAGTGCTAGAGGAGAGACTAACTACGAG.

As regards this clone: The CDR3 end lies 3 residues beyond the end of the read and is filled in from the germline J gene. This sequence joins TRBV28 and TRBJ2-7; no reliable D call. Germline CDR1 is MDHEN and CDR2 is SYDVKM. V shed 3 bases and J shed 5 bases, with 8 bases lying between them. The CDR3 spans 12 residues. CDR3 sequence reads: CASSFTTHEQYF. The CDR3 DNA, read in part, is TGTGCCAGCAGTTTCACAACACACGAG. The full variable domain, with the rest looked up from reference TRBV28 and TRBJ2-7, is DVKVTQSSRYLVKRTGEKVFLECVQDMDHENMFWYRQDPGLGLRLIYFSYDVKMKEKGDIPEGYSVSREKKERFSLILESASTNQTSMYLCASSFTTHEQYFGPGTRLTVT.

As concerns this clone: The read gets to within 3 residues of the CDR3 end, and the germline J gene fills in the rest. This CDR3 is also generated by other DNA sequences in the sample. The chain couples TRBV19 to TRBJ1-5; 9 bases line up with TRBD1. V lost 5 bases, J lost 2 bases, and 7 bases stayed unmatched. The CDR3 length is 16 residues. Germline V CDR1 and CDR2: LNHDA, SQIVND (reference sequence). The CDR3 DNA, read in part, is TGTGCCAGTAGTTTTACCCGACAGGGGGGCAATCAGCCC. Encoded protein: CASSFTRQGGNQP. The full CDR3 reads CASSFTRQGGNQPQHF.

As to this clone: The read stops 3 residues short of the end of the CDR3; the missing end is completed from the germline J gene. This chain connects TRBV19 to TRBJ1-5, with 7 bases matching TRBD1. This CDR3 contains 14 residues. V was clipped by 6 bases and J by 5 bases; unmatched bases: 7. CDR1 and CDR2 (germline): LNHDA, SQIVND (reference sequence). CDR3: CASRGGSKDQPQHF. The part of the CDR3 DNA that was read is TGTGCCAGTAGAGGGGGCAGTAAGGATCAGCCC.

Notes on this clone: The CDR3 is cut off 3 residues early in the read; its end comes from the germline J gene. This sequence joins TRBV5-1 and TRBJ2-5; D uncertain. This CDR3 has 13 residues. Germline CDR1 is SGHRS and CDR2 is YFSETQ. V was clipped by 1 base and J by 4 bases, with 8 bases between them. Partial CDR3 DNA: TGCGCCAGCAGCTTGCCCTCGGGAGAGACC. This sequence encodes CASSLPSGET. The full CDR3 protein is CASSLPSGETQYF. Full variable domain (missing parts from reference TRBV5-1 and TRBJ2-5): KAGVTQTPRYLIKTRGQQVTLSCSPISGHRSVSWYQQTPGQGLQFLFEYFSETQRNKGNFPGRFSGRQFSNSRSEMNVSTLELGDSALYLCASSLPSGETQYFGPGTRLLVL.

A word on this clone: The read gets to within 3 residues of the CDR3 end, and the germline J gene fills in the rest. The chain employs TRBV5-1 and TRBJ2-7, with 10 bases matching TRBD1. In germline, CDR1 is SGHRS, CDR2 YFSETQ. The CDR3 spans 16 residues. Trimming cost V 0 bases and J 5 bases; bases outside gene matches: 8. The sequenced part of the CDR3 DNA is TGCGCCAGCAGCTTGGGGGGGGGACAGGGGAGCCACGAG. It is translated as CASSLGGGQGSHE. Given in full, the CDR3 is CASSLGGGQGSHEQYF.

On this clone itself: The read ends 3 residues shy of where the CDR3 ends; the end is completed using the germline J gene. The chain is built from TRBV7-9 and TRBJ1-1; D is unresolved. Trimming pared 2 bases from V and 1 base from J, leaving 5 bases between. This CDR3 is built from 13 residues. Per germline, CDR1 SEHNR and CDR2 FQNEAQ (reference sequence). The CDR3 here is CASSLQWNTEAFF. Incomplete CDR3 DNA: TGTGCCAGCAGCTTACAATGGAACACTGAA. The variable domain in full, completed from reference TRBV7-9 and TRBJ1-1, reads DTGVSQNPRHKITKRGQNVTFRCDPISEHNRLYWYRQTLGQGPEFLTYFQNEAQLEKSRLLSDRFSAERPKGSFSTLEIQRTEQGDSAMYLCASSLQWNTEAFFGQGTRLTVV.

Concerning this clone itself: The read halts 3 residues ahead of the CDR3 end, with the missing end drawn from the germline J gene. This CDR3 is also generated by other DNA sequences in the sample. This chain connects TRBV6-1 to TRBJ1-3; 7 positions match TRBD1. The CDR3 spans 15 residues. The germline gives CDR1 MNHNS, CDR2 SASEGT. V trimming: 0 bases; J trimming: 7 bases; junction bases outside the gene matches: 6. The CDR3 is CASSEAGGGGNTIYF. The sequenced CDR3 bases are TGTGCCAGCAGTGAAGCTGGAGGGGGCGGTAACACC.